This T cell receptor beta chain came from a study of T cells after yellow fever vaccination. About the research overall: Fractions of limited cellularity were prepared by means of SMART-Seq v4 Ultra Low Input.

Study-wide results and caveats: The secondary response peaked faster, at day 5 versus 15, but was weaker. Among primary-vaccination clones, most reappeared after the booster, at 95% to 96% for CD4 and about 90% for CD8.

A universal primer site and UMIs were added as TCR cDNA was made by 5'RACE template switching. TCRdb fed the 5' RACE reads into MiXCR, producing one record per CDR3 protein. In the table there are approximately 550,000 distinct CDR3 sequences, roughly 14% of which are singletons. The V and J ends lost 5 bases and 10 bases, in that order; junction bases with no gene match: 20. This CDR3 comprises 17 residues. Germline CDR1 and CDR2: MNHEY and SVGEGT. This clonotype came up a few times. Antigen unknown. The input for sequencing was PBMCs, taken on the day of the yellow fever booster vaccination. The TCR originated in a man in his thirties or forties who received the YFV17D yellow fever vaccine. The chain is built from TRBV6-2 or TRBV6-3 and TRBJ2-1; TRBD2 matches at 7 bases. The DNA for the CDR3 is TGTGCCAGCAGTCACCCGTCTTGGGCGGGGGAGTCGGCGGAGCAGTTCTTC. It is translated as CASSHPSWAGESAEQFF.